The source of this T cell receptor beta chain is a study of OX40 agonist ivuxolimab in advanced cancers. Background on the study: Six ivuxolimab dose levels, 0.01 to 10 mg/kg, were given intravenously every 2 weeks. Study outcomes and limitations: Averaging showed that CD8+ T cells had more expanded clones than CD4+ did.

Sequencing was performed with immunoSEQ multiplex PCR; in TCRdb, only in-frame clones are kept and a portion is missing. The repertoire holds about 69,000 clones, with roughly nine tenths as singletons. Per the germline V gene, CDR1 is LNHNV and CDR2 is YYDKDF (reference sequence). The CDR3 is made up of 16 amino acids. V lost 0 bases, J lost 8 bases, and 7 bases stayed unmatched. Details on this clone: What it recognizes is unknown.

The sequences come from CD4+ or CD8+ T cells sorted from blood, collected in a trial of the OX40 agonist ivuxolimab. The receptor's source is an adult with an advanced solid tumor such as melanoma, head and neck, liver or kidney cancer. This chain uses TRBV15 with TRBJ1-4; TRBD1 aligns across 9 bases. The DNA for the CDR3 is TGTGCCACCAGCAGAGATCTTACAGGGGGCAAAGAAAAACTGTTTTTT. The encoded protein is CATSRDLTGGKEKLFF.